This TCR beta chain was retrieved from a study of blood T cell repertoires in COVID-19. The overall study: Sources were T cells, B-cell-depleted T cells, or PBMCs; the material itself was cDNA or gDNA.

This CDR3 is 15 amino acids long. After removal of 5 bases from V and 5 bases from J, the junction contained 6 bases not matched to a gene. Germline assignment: CDR1 ENHRY and CDR2 SYGVKD. In the original workflow: Reference gene primer amplification gave nucleated cell count estimates. Some clones are missing from TCRdb's copy, which holds only in-frame ones; the method was immunoSEQ multiplex PCR. V and J calls and clone size follow that table, whereas D and trimming were derived from the DNA. The sample has under 200,000 clones, 86% seen once. This TCR was recovered from a woman over 75 in a cohort sampled during active or convalescent COVID-19. The sequencing input was peripheral blood. The V call is TRBV10-3, the J call TRBJ1-1; 12 bases fit TRBD1. CDR3 sequence: CAISTGTGGGTEAFF. CDR3 DNA: TGTGCCATCAGTACCGGGACAGGGGGCGGGACTGAAGCTTTCTTT.